These 22 T cell receptor beta chains came from one sample sequenced in a study of blood T cell repertoires in COVID-19. The table came from immunoSEQ multiplex PCR; TCRdb's copy has only in-frame clones and leaves some out. The repertoire holds approximately 480,000 clones, with about 90% as singletons. Sequencing was carried out using PBMCs or T cells enriched from blood (not recorded which). The receptors were sampled from a woman younger than 30 who had recovered from COVID-19.

This chain joins TRBV5-4 and TRBJ1-2; the match to TRBD1 covers 9 bases. The germline CDR1 and CDR2 sequences are SGHNT and YYREEE (reference sequence). J gave up 7 bases and V 5 bases, and 6 bases lay outside the gene matches. This CDR3 contains 13 residues. CDR3 loop: CASSFDRGGGYTF. CDR3 nucleotide sequence: TGTGCCAGCAGTTTCGACAGGGGGGGTGGCTACACCTTC.

The chain employs TRBV6-5 and TRBJ1-1; D gene uncertain. The CDR3 runs 12 residues. The V gene lost 8 bases and the J gene lost 4 bases, with 11 bases spanning the gap. Germline V lookup: CDR1 MNHEY, CDR2 SVGAGI. CDR3 residues: CASGRLGTEAFF. The CDR3 DNA reads TGTGCCAGCGGGAGATTGGGCACTGAAGCTTTCTTT.

The chain couples TRBV10-1 to TRBJ2-1; D remains unclear. V lost 4 bases and J lost 4, with 14 bases in between. Germline V gives CDR1 WNHNN, CDR2 SYGVQD (reference sequence). The CDR3 is 15 amino acids. The CDR3 DNA reads as TGCGCCAGCAGTGCCCACCGAGAGACTTACAATGAGCAGTTCTTC. It is translated as CASSAHRETYNEQFF.

V is TRBV7-8 and J is TRBJ1-5, with D perhaps TRBD1 (6 bases). CDR3 size: 15 residues. Between the trimmed V and J ends, which lost 7 bases and 9 bases, there was a span of 22 bases. The germline V gene has CDR1 SGHVS and CDR2 FQNEAQ. The CDR3 region is CASISGGGPLGPQHF. The CDR3 DNA reads as TGTGCCAGCATCTCCGGGGGGGGCCCCCTTGGGCCCCAGCATTTT. Full variable domain (outside the CDR3, taken from reference TRBV7-8 and TRBJ1-5): GAGVSQSPRYKVAKRGQDVALRCDPISGHVSLFWYQQALGQGPEFLTYFQNEAQLDKSGLPSDRFFAERPEGSVSTLKIQRTQQEDSAVYLCASISGGGPLGPQHFGDGTRLSIL.

Only a few counts were recorded for this clone. The chain employs TRBV2 and TRBJ1-2, with D perhaps TRBD1 (6 bases). CDR3 length equals 13 residues. CDR1 and CDR2 (germline): SNHLY, FYNNEI. The germline V and J ends were trimmed by 6 bases and 8 bases, with 16 bases remaining between them. The chain's CDR3 is CASSRTEGTGYTF. CDR3 sequence (DNA): TGTGCCAGCAGCCGGACAGAGGGGACGGGCTACACCTTC.

The chain combines TRBV19 with TRBJ2-1; 8 bases agree with TRBD2. The CDR3 covers 14 residues. Per the germline V gene, CDR1 is LNHDA and CDR2 is SQIVND (reference sequence). The trim removed 6 bases at V and 5 bases at J, leaving 6 bases unmatched. CDR3 nucleotides: TGTGCCAGTAGGGCGGGGGGTCTAGACAATGAGCAGTTCTTC. It encodes CASRAGGLDNEQFF.

The rearrangement joins TRBV5-1 to TRBJ1-2, with TRBD1 matching over 8 bases. CDR3 size: 14 residues. The trim removed 2 bases at V and 1 base at J, leaving 1 base unmatched. The germline gives CDR1 SGHRS, CDR2 YFSETQ. DNA for the CDR3: TGCGCCAGCAGCTTACAGGGGGGTAACTATGGCTACACCTTC. Its translation is CASSLQGGNYGYTF.

The chain employs TRBV10-3 and TRBJ2-5; a possible D gene is TRBD2 (5 bases). V was cut by 3 bases and J by 5 bases, with 10 bases left in between. This CDR3 is 13 amino acids long. Germline V gives CDR1 ENHRY, CDR2 SYGVKD. CDR3 sequence: CAISDLAWETQYF. CDR3 nucleotide sequence: TGTGCCATCAGTGACCTAGCCTGGGAGACCCAGTACTTC.

This clone was observed a few times. The chain links TRBV30 to TRBJ2-7; 8 nucleotides match TRBD2. With V trimmed by 4 bases and J by 7 bases, 9 bases remained unmatched. The CDR3 length is 13 residues. Germline assignment: CDR1 GTSNPN and CDR2 SVGIG (reference sequence). CDR3 DNA: TGTGCCTGGAACAGCGGGGGCGCGCTTGAGCAGTACTTC. This translates into CAWNSGGALEQYF.

The chain combines TRBV29-1 with TRBJ2-6, with D unresolved. Trimming shortened V by 4 bases and J by 4 bases, and 8 bases separated the two germline ends. This CDR3 is 13 amino acids long. The V gene's germline CDR1 is SQVTM and CDR2 ANQGSEA. This CDR3 reads CSVAGSGANVLTF. The CDR3, as DNA: TGCAGCGTTGCGGGTTCCGGGGCCAACGTCCTGACTTTC.

The chain carries TRBV7-8 and TRBJ1-2; unclear D gene. Germline V gives CDR1 SGHVS, CDR2 FQNEAQ. The CDR3 length is 13 residues. The V gene lost 3 bases and the J gene lost 8 bases, with 13 bases spanning the gap. The CDR3 region is CASSFRRVGGYTF. The CDR3 region has the DNA TGTGCCAGCAGCTTTAGGCGGGTTGGGGGCTACACCTTC.

J is TRBJ1-4 and V is TRBV10-3; D is uncertain. Germline V gene data show CDR1 as ENHRY and CDR2 as SYGVKD. V was trimmed by 11 bases and J by 0 bases, leaving 7 bases between them. This CDR3 has 12 residues. CDR3 nucleotides: TGTGCCGTAGCGGCAACTAATGAAAAACTGTTTTTT. This translates into CAVAATNEKLFF.

This chain connects TRBV12-3 or TRBV12-4 to TRBJ1-5, with D perhaps matching TRBD1 (5 bases). The CDR3 consists of 13 residues. V was pared by 4 bases and J by 7 bases, with 11 bases between. The CDR3 DNA reads TGTGCCAGCAGTTCGTCGGAGGGGCAGCCCCAGCATTTT. This encodes CASSSSEGQPQHF.

CDR3 amino acids: CASSKWRQGAYNEQFF. The DNA of the CDR3 is TGTGCCAGTAGTAAGTGGCGCCAGGGCGCCTACAATGAGCAGTTCTTC. This rearrangement joins TRBV19 to TRBJ2-1, with D maybe TRBD1 (5 bases). CDR1 and CDR2 from the germline V gene are LNHDA and SQIVND (reference sequence). V dropped 4 bases and J dropped 2 bases, with 15 bases sitting between them. The CDR3 length is 16 residues.

This rearrangement joins TRBV20-1 to TRBJ1-1; D gene ambiguous. CDR3 length: 11 residues. The V end lost 0 bases, the J end lost 7 bases, and 6 bases lay between the germline ends. The V gene's germline CDR1 is DFQATT and CDR2 SNEGSKA (reference sequence). Here the CDR3 reads CSAREQIEAFF. For the CDR3, the DNA is TGCAGTGCTAGAGAACAGATTGAAGCTTTCTTT.

The V gene is TRBV12-2, the J gene TRBJ2-5; TRBD1, as called in the table, went unchecked against the DNA. TRBV12-2 is recorded as a pseudogene. This CDR3 comprises 15 residues. In DNA, the CDR3 is TGTGCAAGTCGCTTCGGGTGGGGACAGAAAGAGACCCAGTACTTC. This encodes CASRFGWGQKETQYF.

This rearrangement joins TRBV7-8 to TRBJ1-1; perhaps TRBD1 as D (5 bases). CDR3 length: 13 amino acids. V lost 8 bases and J 3 bases, leaving 13 bases between the germline ends. The germline V gene has CDR1 SGHVS and CDR2 FQNEAQ. Written as DNA, the CDR3 is TGTGCCAGCGCGGAGGGGCGGGACACTGAAGCTTTCTTT. Translated: CASAEGRDTEAFF.

This clone was recorded many times. The chain has TRBV12-3 or TRBV12-4 and TRBJ1-3; D uncertain. V was cut by 5 bases and J by 3 bases, with 5 bases left in between. The CDR3 has 12 residues. CDR3 residues: CASSPGGNTIYF. CDR3 in DNA: TGTGCCAGCAGTCCGGGTGGAAACACCATATATTTT.

The gene calls are TRBV3-1 (or the pseudogene TRBV3-2) and TRBJ2-2; D remains ambiguous. Trimming left V 4 bases short and J 6 bases short, with 9 bases between. Germline V gives CDR1 LGHDT, CDR2 YNNKEL (reference sequence). The CDR3 loop spans 13 amino acids. The CDR3 sequence is CASSLIGSGELFF. CDR3 nucleotide sequence: TGTGCCAGCAGCCTAATCGGGTCCGGGGAGCTGTTTTTT.

V gene TRBV27 combines with J gene TRBJ1-2; no firm D call. The V end lost 2 bases, the J end lost 7 bases, and 11 bases lay between the germline ends. CDR1 is MNHEY, CDR2 SMNVEV, per germline (reference sequence). The CDR3 sequence is 13 residues long. CDR3 coding DNA: TGTGCCAGCAGTTTAATTGAGGGCGGTGGCTACACCTTC. It codes for CASSLIEGGGYTF.

The chain joins TRBV2 to TRBJ2-2, with a weak D call TRBD2 (5 bases). The length of the CDR3 is 13 residues. V lost 7 bases and J lost 7, with 13 bases in between. CDR1 is SNHLY, CDR2 FYNNEI, per germline. The DNA of the CDR3 is TGTGCCAGCAACCTCCTAGGAGGCGGGGAGCTGTTTTTT. It translates to CASNLLGGGELFF.

DNA for the CDR3: TGCGCCAGCAGCCGCAGGGGGACGACTAGCGGGTACACAGATACGCAGTATTTT. It codes for CASSRRGTTSGYTDTQYF. V usage is TRBV5-1 and J usage is TRBJ2-3; 10 bases are shared with TRBD2. The J segment lost 2 bases and the V segment lost 4 bases, leaving 13 bases of the junction unmatched. This CDR3 spans 18 amino acids. CDR1 SGHRS and CDR2 YFSETQ come from the germline V gene.